A selection of T cell receptor beta chains follows, all from one sample in a study of breast tumors, draining lymph nodes, adjacent tissues. TCRdb called the multiplex PCR reads again in MiXCR, with one record for every CDR3 protein. The sample yields tens of thousands of distinct CDR3 sequences, roughly 59% seen once. Sequenced input: breast tumor tissue. These receptors were obtained from a female donor with breast cancer. Some clones in this sample may be carry-over from other donors' samples. The CDR3 runs from the conserved cysteine through the conserved F or W. D genes are given only for firm matches. The size field is filled for only some rows; it gives once, few, many or a size class.

d_call	v_call	j_call	clone_size	cdr3_aa	cdr3_nt
TRBD2	TRBV29-1	TRBJ2-3	NA	CSVEGVSGRGRTDTQYF	TGCAGCGTTGAGGGTGTTAGCGGGAGGGGGCGAACAGATACGCAGTATTTT
TRBD2	TRBV5-1	TRBJ2-5	many	CASSLGASGGLETQYF	TGCGCCAGCAGCTTGGGGGCTAGCGGGGGTTTAGAGACCCAGTACTTC
NA	TRBV7-9	TRBJ2-3	NA	CASSVPGSTDTQYF	TGTGCCAGCAGCGTACCAGGGAGCACAGATACCCAGTATTTT
TRBD1	TRBV2	TRBJ2-7	NA	CASSGDRALGEQYF	TGTGCCAGCAGTGGGGACAGGGCCTTGGGAGAGCAGTACTTC
NA	TRBV7-3	TRBJ2-5	many	CASSPGAGETQYF	TGTGCCAGCAGCCCAGGGGCGGGAGAGACCCAGTACTTC
TRBD1	TRBV7-2	TRBJ1-2	NA	CASRPPGTGTDGYPF	TGTGCCAGCAGACCTCCCGGGACAGGGACTGATGGCTACCCCTTC
NA	TRBV10-2	TRBJ1-6	NA	CASTPAGRRNSPLHF	TGCGCCAGCACACCGGCGGGACGGCGGAATTCACCCCTCCACTTT
TRBD2	TRBV20-1	TRBJ2-1	many	CSARDPASGGGHEQFF	TGCAGTGCTAGAGACCCGGCTAGCGGGGGGGGACATGAGCAGTTCTTC
TRBD1	TRBV20-1	TRBJ1-4	once	CSARTGANNEKLFF	TGCAGTGCTAGAACAGGGGCTAATAATGAAAAACTGTTTTTT
NA	TRBV2	TRBJ2-1	NA	CASSEGGFSYNEQFF	TGTGCCAGCAGTGAGGGGGGCTTCTCCTACAATGAGCAGTTCTTC
NA	TRBV30	TRBJ2-5	many	CAWSELAETQYF	TGTGCCTGGAGTGAATTGGCGGAGACCCAGTACTTC
TRBD2	TRBV20-1	TRBJ2-7	NA	CSARELAGGGYEQYF	TGCAGTGCTAGAGAGCTAGCGGGAGGCGGCTACGAGCAGTACTTC
NA	TRBV30	TRBJ1-4	many	CAWSVGSTNEKLFF	TGTGCCTGGAGTGTAGGCTCAACTAATGAAAAACTGTTTTTT
TRBD1	TRBV2	TRBJ1-5	NA	CASTGTGPQPQHF	TGTGCCAGCACCGGGACAGGGCCTCAGCCCCAGCATTTT
TRBD1	TRBV5-1	TRBJ1-6	NA	CASSLEFLGQGANSPLHF	TGTGCCAGCAGCTTGGAATTTTTGGGACAGGGGGCTAATTCACCCCTCCACTTT
NA	TRBV20-1	TRBJ2-5	NA	CSARDQREYHQPQYF	TGCAGTGCTAGAGATCAGAGAGAATACCATCAGCCCCAGTACTTC
NA	TRBV12-1	TRBJ1-5	NA	CASSFVSSGRHF	TGTGCCAGCAGCTTTGTCTCTAGCGGCCGGCATTTT
NA	TRBV5-1	TRBJ1-1	NA	CASSLAADTEAFF	TGCGCCAGCAGCTTGGCAGCCGACACTGAAGCTTTCTTT
TRBD1	TRBV28	TRBJ1-4	many	CASSGDRGWTNEKLFF	TGTGCCAGCAGTGGGGACAGGGGATGGACTAATGAAAAACTGTTTTTT
NA	TRBV20-1	TRBJ2-5	NA	CSATAVPGDETQYF	TGCAGTGCTACAGCGGTTCCGGGAGATGAGACCCAGTACTTC
NA	TRBV20-1	TRBJ1-1	many	CSARGVEVAFF	TGCAGTGCTAGAGGCGTGGAGGTCGCTTTCTTT
TRBD1	TRBV20-1	TRBJ2-2	many	CSARSGQGTGELFF	TGCAGTGCTAGATCGGGACAGGGGACCGGGGAGCTGTTTTTT
TRBD1	TRBV11-2	TRBJ1-4	few	CASSWDRGRGNEKLFF	TGTGCCAGCAGCTGGGACAGGGGGCGCGGGAATGAAAAACTGTTTTTT
NA	TRBV7-2	TRBJ1-2	many	CASSSIHRNYGYTF	TGTGCCAGCAGCTCTATACACAGGAACTATGGCTACACCTTC
TRBD1	TRBV10-3	TRBJ2-3	NA	CAIGISRGQTDTQYF	TGTGCCATAGGAATTTCTAGGGGACAGACAGATACGCAGTATTTT
NA	TRBV7-2	TRBJ2-7	NA	CASSFYICSARLAGPYEQYF	NA
TRBD2	TRBV10-3	TRBJ2-1	NA	CAIKREGRGEQFF	TGTGCCATCAAGCGGGAGGGCCGGGGTGAGCAGTTCTTC
TRBD1	TRBV20-1	TRBJ1-5	many	CSARAGAGTVDQPQHF	TGCAGTGCTAGAGCTGGGGCGGGGACAGTTGATCAGCCCCAGCATTTT
NA	TRBV2	TRBJ2-1	many	CASSGAPSYNEQFF	TGTGCCAGCAGTGGGGCCCCCTCCTACAATGAGCAGTTCTTC
NA	TRBV20-1	TRBJ2-7	NA	CSATAGFSYEQYF	TGCAGTGCTACCGCAGGTTTCTCCTACGAGCAGTACTTC
NA	TRBV15	TRBJ1-1	many	CATSREGGAGAFF	TGTGCCACCAGCAGAGAGGGGGGCGCGGGGGCTTTCTTT
NA	TRBV7-2	TRBJ1-5	many	CASSLDGDYNQPQHF	TGTGCCAGCAGCTTGGACGGGGATTACAATCAGCCCCAGCATTTT
TRBD1	TRBV6-2/TRBV6-3	TRBJ1-2	NA	CASSTTGGDYGYTF	TGTGCCAGCAGTACGACAGGGGGCGACTATGGCTACACCTTC
NA	TRBV29-1	TRBJ1-4	NA	CSGWDEKLFF	TGCAGCGGGTGGGACGAAAAACTGTTTTTT
NA	TRBV5-6	TRBJ1-6	many	CASSPPPGVRSPLHF	TGTGCCAGCAGTCCACCCCCAGGGGTCCGTTCACCCCTCCACTTT
NA	TRBV7-2	TRBJ2-1	NA	CASSFRTSPNEQFF	TGTGCCAGCAGCTTTCGGACTTCTCCCAATGAGCAGTTCTTC
NA	TRBV29-1	TRBJ2-2	NA	CSVDDGVDEQYFGELFF	NA
NA	TRBV11-2	TRBJ2-5	NA	CASSPGGATQYF	TGTGCCAGCAGCCCTGGCGGGGCGACCCAGTACTTC
TRBD1	TRBV7-2	TRBJ1-4	NA	CASSSQQGWDGEKLFF	TGTGCCAGCAGCTCCCAACAGGGGTGGGACGGTGAAAAACTGTTTTTT
NA	TRBV15	TRBJ2-1	once	CATGPDYNEQFF	TGTGCCACCGGACCCGACTACAATGAGCAGTTCTTC
NA	TRBV3-1	TRBJ1-2	NA	CASSRGAGDGYTF	TGTGCCAGCAGCCGGGGGGCAGGAGATGGCTACACCTTC
TRBD1	TRBV12-3/TRBV12-4	TRBJ2-7	NA	CASGSGTGYLEQYF	TGTGCCAGCGGATCCGGGACAGGGTATCTCGAGCAGTACTTC
NA	TRBV11-2	TRBJ2-5	NA	CASSFDSTSYETQYF	TGTGCCAGCAGCTTTGACAGCACTTCCTACGAGACCCAGTACTTC
NA	TRBV20-1	TRBJ2-1	NA	CSARDQYNEPFF	TGCAGTGCTAGAGACCAATACAATGAGCCGTTCTTC
NA	TRBV11-1	TRBJ2-7	NA	CASSLPSGPYEQCF	TGTGCCAGCAGCTTACCGTCAGGACCCTACGAGCAGTGCTTC
NA	TRBV5-1	TRBJ2-7	few	CASSLAERAGDYEQYF	TGTGCCAGCAGCTTGGCGGAGAGGGCTGGTGACTACGAGCAGTACTTC
NA	TRBV20-1	TRBJ2-6	many	CSARATGTAGAGANVLTF	TGCAGTGCTAGAGCCACCGGGACGGCGGGGGCCGGGGCCAACGTCCTGACTTTC
TRBD1	TRBV20-1	TRBJ1-4	medium-sized	CSASATGGSEKLFF	TGCAGTGCGTCGGCGACAGGGGGCAGTGAAAAACTGTTTTTT
TRBD1	TRBV4-2	TRBJ2-7	NA	CASSGGQGDSYEQYF	TGTGCCAGCAGCGGGGGACAGGGGGACTCCTACGAGCAGTACTTC
NA	TRBV7-9	TRBJ2-7	NA	CASGGYEQYF	TGTGCCAGCGGAGGCTACGAGCAGTACTTC
TRBD2	TRBV6-4	TRBJ2-1	many	CASSHERGAEYNEQFF	TGTGCCAGCAGTCACGAGCGGGGGGCCGAGTACAATGAGCAGTTCTTC
NA	TRBV7-2	TRBJ2-7	once	CASSLAGGDSYEQYF	TGTGCCAGCAGCTTAGCTGGGGGTGATTCGTACGAGCAGTACTTC
NA	TRBV9	TRBJ2-7	NA	CASSEDVGVFYEQYF	TGTGCCAGCAGCGAGGACGTGGGGGTCTTCTACGAGCAGTACTTC
TRBD1	TRBV7-9	TRBJ1-2	NA	CASEQSGQGARDGYTF	TGTGCCAGCGAGCAATCGGGACAGGGGGCGCGGGATGGCTACACCTTC
NA	TRBV7-3	TRBJ1-4	many	CASSLEHGEKLFF	TGTGCCAGCAGCTTGGAGCACGGTGAAAAACTGTTTTTT
TRBD2	TRBV20-1	TRBJ2-3	NA	CSARKGLAGWGPPDTQYF	TGCAGTGCTAGAAAGGGGCTAGCGGGATGGGGGCCCCCAGATACGCAGTATTTT
NA	TRBV14	TRBJ2-1	NA	CASSQEGAVSTHEQFF	TGTGCCAGCAGCCAAGAGGGGGCGGTTTCCACCCATGAGCAGTTCTTC
NA	TRBV15	TRBJ2-5	many	CATSRDIETQYF	TGTGCCACCAGCAGAGATATTGAGACCCAGTACTTC
TRBD2	TRBV9	TRBJ2-2	NA	CASSVGSGIGELFF	TGTGCCAGCAGCGTAGGAAGCGGGATCGGGGAGCTGTTTTTT